The rows below give T cell receptor beta chains drawn from one sample of a study of PD-L1 blockade in urothelial cancer. Data came from immunoSEQ multiplex PCR; TCRdb stores just in-frame clones and leaves some out. The table has about 70,000 clones, approximately 80% seen once. The specimen comprised PBMCs, sampled around atezolizumab (anti-PD-L1) treatment. The receptor set was obtained from a man in his 70s with urothelial cancer. The CDR3 runs from the conserved cysteine through the conserved F or W. The order of the fields is CDR3 protein, V gene.

CDR3: CASSVTGSEQYF
V: TRBV25-1

CDR3: CATSSRRFIYNEQFF
V: TRBV15

CDR3: CSAGMTREKLFF
V: TRBV29-1

CDR3: CASRRPGVNQPQHF
V: TRBV27

CDR3: CASSPSQGAYYGYTF
V: TRBV6-5

CDR3: CASSHRLAGDSEQFF
V: TRBV4-1

CDR3: CASTLGVAGYTF
V: TRBV28

CDR3: CASSWGGIGIQPQHF
V: TRBV19

CDR3: CASSVGPSGLYNEQFF
V: TRBV9

CDR3: CASRNRDEQYF
V: TRBV2

CDR3: CASSESGTGFSNQPQHF
V: TRBV10-2

CDR3: CASSFGEGLAGGPPNEQYF
V: TRBV7-6

CDR3: CASSALARETQYF
V: TRBV19

CDR3: CASSSGGVGPSGNTIYF
V: TRBV5-6